The clone carrying this T cell receptor beta chain came up a few times. Its matching antigen is unknown. The source of the sample is a study of T-cell memory formation after mild COVID-19. Study-level points and caveats: Clones contracting day 15 to 85 were balanced CD4/CD8; later expanders leaned CD4+. CD4+ contracting clones lay mainly in CM and EM, CD8+ ones in EMRA.

Constant-segment primers and 5'RACE yielded cDNA libraries for TCR alpha and TCR beta, each carrying sample barcodes and UMIs. TCRdb re-called the 5' RACE reads through MiXCR, storing one row per CDR3 protein. The table shows around 260,000 distinct CDR3 sequences, with around 15% occurring only once. The sequenced material came from PBMCs or a T cell subset sorted from them (not recorded which). The TCR was taken from a man between 18 and 35 years old who had mild COVID-19 (a few samples of this study predate the infection). Cell type and time point are not known.

CDR3 loop: CASSLGFDSGNTIYF. CDR3 in DNA: TGTGCCAGCAGTTTAGGATTCGACAGCGGAAACACCATATATTTT. The chain couples TRBV12-3 or TRBV12-4 to TRBJ1-3; TRBD1 is a possible D gene (5 bases). Trimming left V 1 base short and J 4 bases short, with 11 bases between. This CDR3 has 15 residues.